This TCR beta chain came from a study of blood T cell repertoires in COVID-19. Study details: There were acute and convalescent COVID-19 samples, and they came from the United States, Italy and Spain. PBMCs, B-cell-depleted T cells, or T cells provided the cDNA or gDNA that made up the material.

The V gene's germline CDR1 is LNHDA and CDR2 SQIVND (reference sequence). This CDR3 spans 13 amino acids. The V gene lost 6 bases and the J gene lost 0 bases, with 8 bases spanning the gap. In the authors' workflow: Nucleated cell counts were estimated from reference gene primer amplification. Sequencing was performed with immunoSEQ multiplex PCR; in TCRdb, only in-frame clones are kept and a portion is missing. From that table come the V and J calls and clone size; the DNA was used to work out D and trimming. This table holds approximately 170,000 clones, around 85% found once. Sequencing input: peripheral blood. This clonotype originated in a man between 60 and 75 years old who had recovered from COVID-19. The genes are TRBV19 and TRBJ1-2; no clear D gene. CDR3 bases: TGTGCCAGTAGAGAGTTAGCTAACTATGGCTACACCTTC. It yields the protein CASRELANYGYTF.